The source of this T cell receptor (beta chain) is a study of response to subunit inactivated influenza vaccine. Overall study findings and caveats: There was a suggestion from the authors that each seasonal influenza vaccination recruits few new T cells.

This clonotype was seen repeatedly, ten times or more. Its antigen remains unknown. TCRdb re-called the RT-PCR reads with MiXCR, one entry per CDR3 protein. The table shows around 530,000 distinct CDR3 sequences, with 16% occurring only once. V was shortened by 3 bases and J by 1 base, with 13 bases between the two germline ends. There are 15 residues in the CDR3. Per germline, CDR1 SNHLY and CDR2 FYNNEI. This sequence joins TRBV2 and TRBJ2-7; tentatively, D is TRBD2 (5 bases). This specimen consisted of CD4+ T cells sorted from PBMCs, obtained less than 30 months after vaccination. The sequence derives from a man between 50 and 69 years old who received an inactivated influenza vaccine. CDR3 sequence reads: CASSDGGLLSYEQYF. Here the CDR3 DNA reads TGTGCCAGCAGTGACGGCGGACTCCTGTCCTACGAGCAGTACTTC.